Below are 24 T cell receptor beta chains sequenced from a single sample in a study of regulatory and conventional T cells in RAG deficiency (dated 2017 in TCRdb). Libraries came from the immunoSEQ multiplex PCR assay. TCRdb obtained this table from immuneACCESS and retained in-frame rearrangements with V and J assigned. These tables miss some clones; where compared with another copy, unresolved V genes account for less than half of the shortfall, and the remainder is unexplained. This sample lists approximately 35,000 clones; more than 75% were detected once. 3% to 4% of the sample comes from the top ten. Before genomic DNA was extracted, conventional CD4+ T cells were isolated from blood as CD25-low CD127-high cells. The sample was also reused in another study, on regulatory T cells. Drawing on the second study: The multiplex PCR relied on 52 forward TRBV primers and 13 reverse TRBJ primers, and amplification bias was corrected through assay-based and computational methods.

Sequenced: CD4+ effector T cells sorted from blood. These receptors were taken from a human donor in good health.

The chain carries TRBV30 and TRBJ2-5; perhaps TRBD1 as D (5 bases). V lost 4 bases to trimming and J lost 5 bases, with 14 bases between them. Per germline, CDR1 GTSNPN and CDR2 SVGIG (reference sequence). This CDR3 region has 13 residues. CDR3: CAWKGKDRETQYF. CDR3 DNA: TGTGCCTGGAAGGGGAAGGATCGGGAGACCCAGTACTTC.

The rearrangement links TRBV15 to TRBJ2-1; 8 nucleotides line up with TRBD2. The CDR3 sequence is 17 residues long. Germline CDR1 and CDR2: LNHNV and YYDKDF (reference sequence). J lost 4 bases, V lost 1 base, and 9 bases had no gene match. CDR3: CATSRVRGALPYNEQFF. CDR3 coding DNA: TGTGCCACCAGCAGAGTGCGGGGGGCCCTTCCTTACAATGAGCAGTTCTTC. Filled out from reference TRBV15 and TRBJ2-1, the complete variable domain reads DAMVIQNPRYQVTQFGKPVTLSCSQTLNHNVMYWYQQKSSQAPKLLFHYYDKDFNNEADTPDNFQSRRPNTSFCFLDIRSPGLGDTAMYLCATSRVRGALPYNEQFFGPGTRLTVL.

The chain recombines TRBV19 with TRBJ1-3; no definite D call. Looked up from germline, CDR1 is LNHDA and CDR2 is SQIVND (reference sequence). Trimming pared 3 bases from V and 0 bases from J, leaving 6 bases between. The CDR3 runs 14 residues. The CDR3 coding sequence is TGTGCCAGTAGTATCCAAAGCTCTGGAAACACCATATATTTT. It encodes CASSIQSSGNTIYF. Supplemented by reference TRBV19 and TRBJ1-3, the full variable domain reads DGGITQSPKYLFRKEGQNVTLSCEQNLNHDAMYWYRQDPGQGLRLIYYSQIVNDFQKGDIAEGYSVSREKKESFPLTVTSAQKNPTAFYLCASSIQSSGNTIYFGEGSWLTVV.

This chain uses TRBV10-3 with TRBJ1-3; TRBD1 might be the D (5 bases). The V gene lost 7 bases and the J gene lost 0 bases, with 16 bases spanning the gap. The length of the CDR3 is 16 residues. Germline CDR1 and CDR2: ENHRY and SYGVKD. As DNA, the CDR3 is TGTGCCATCACTCCCGACAGTTTAGTCTCTGGAAACACCATATATTTT. As protein: CAITPDSLVSGNTIYF.

V is TRBV7-9 and J is TRBJ2-3; maybe TRBD2 (6 bases). Trimming removed 2 bases at V and 3 bases at J, with 12 bases between. Germline V gene lookup returns CDR1 SEHNR and CDR2 FQNEAQ (reference sequence). There are 15 residues in the CDR3. The CDR3 reads CASSLYSGGTDTQYF. As DNA, the CDR3 is TGTGCCAGCAGCTTATATAGCGGCGGTACAGATACGCAGTATTTT.

This clone was observed a few times. The chain has TRBV7-2 and TRBJ2-7; TRBD1 matches 7 bases. CDR1 and CDR2 (germline): SGHTA, FQGNSA. CDR3 length: 14 residues. After removal of 3 bases from V and 4 bases from J, the junction contained 6 bases not matched to a gene. The CDR3, as DNA: TGTGCCAGCAGCTTGACAGGGATTGAGTACGAGCAGTACTTC. It codes for CASSLTGIEYEQYF. The variable domain in full, completed from reference TRBV7-2 and TRBJ2-7, reads GAGVSQSPSNKVTEKGKDVELRCDPISGHTALYWYRQSLGQGLEFLIYFQGNSAPDKSGLPSDRFSAERTGGSVSTLTIQRTQQEDSAVYLCASSLTGIEYEQYFGPGTRLTVT.

This chain uses TRBV7-9 with TRBJ1-4, with 9 bases matching TRBD1. Germline assignment: CDR1 SEHNR and CDR2 FQNEAQ (reference sequence). The V and J ends lost 1 base and 8 bases, in that order; junction bases with no gene match: 5. The CDR3 is 15 residues long. The chain's CDR3 is CASSLGTGANEKLFF. The CDR3 DNA follows: TGTGCCAGCAGCTTAGGGACAGGGGCAAACGAAAAACTGTTTTTT. The full variable domain, rest sourced from reference TRBV7-9 and TRBJ1-4, is DTGVSQNPRHKITKRGQNVTFRCDPISEHNRLYWYRQTLGQGPEFLTYFQNEAQLEKSRLLSDRFSAERPKGSFSTLEIQRTEQGDSAMYLCASSLGTGANEKLFFGSGTQLSVL.

This chain links TRBV7-3 with TRBJ2-3; 7 bases are shared with TRBD2. Germline loops: CDR1 SGHTA, CDR2 FQGTGA. The CDR3 consists of 16 residues. The V segment lost 5 bases and the J segment 3 bases; nucleotides outside the gene matches: 11. DNA of the CDR3: TGTGCCAGCAGCCCCCACCAGCGGGGCGTGACAGATACGCAGTATTTT. Its protein is CASSPHQRGVTDTQYF.

The rearrangement links TRBV9 to TRBJ1-1; D may be TRBD1 (5 bases). Trimming pared 3 bases from V and 1 base from J, leaving 7 bases between. Germline assignment: CDR1 SGDLS and CDR2 YYNGEE. The CDR3 is 13 amino acids. CDR3 coding DNA: TGTGCCAGCAGCGCCGACAGGAACACTGAAGCTTTCTTT. Its translation is CASSADRNTEAFF.

The J gene is TRBJ1-6, the V gene TRBV7-2; possible D gene TRBD1, 5 bases. Germline V gene lookup returns CDR1 SGHTA and CDR2 FQGNSA. The CDR3 is 15 residues long. V lost 2 bases and J 6 bases, leaving 11 bases between the germline ends. The CDR3 region is CASSLSPGINSPLHF. DNA of the CDR3: TGTGCCAGCAGCTTAAGTCCAGGGATTAATTCACCCCTCCACTTT.

V and J are TRBV29-1 and TRBJ1-1; D not resolved. In germline, CDR1 is SQVTM, CDR2 ANQGSEA. This CDR3 has 13 amino acids. V shed 7 bases and J shed 0 bases, with 12 bases lying between them. The CDR3 bases are TGCAGCGCTCGGGGAACCCTGAACACTGAAGCTTTCTTT. Encoded protein: CSARGTLNTEAFF.

This clone was counted only a few times. V gene TRBV11-2 combines with J gene TRBJ2-2, with D uncertain. The CDR3 is 13 amino acids. The V end was cut by 0 bases, the J end by 6 bases, with 5 bases between. Germline values: CDR1 SGHAT, CDR2 FQNNGV. The CDR3 protein is CASSLDLSGELFF. CDR3 nucleotides: TGTGCCAGCAGCTTAGATCTGTCCGGGGAGCTGTTTTTT.

This clone has more than one count but fewer than ten. V usage is TRBV6-5 and J usage is TRBJ2-7; D is undetermined. The V gene's germline CDR1 is MNHEY and CDR2 SVGAGI. Trimming took 6 bases from V and 9 from J, leaving 12 bases between them. The CDR3 runs 11 residues. The CDR3 reads CASRTDRVQYF. As DNA, the CDR3 is TGTGCCAGCAGAACCGACCGCGTGCAGTACTTC.

The V and J genes are TRBV2 and TRBJ2-5; D remains ambiguous. Germline CDR1 and CDR2: SNHLY and FYNNEI. V was trimmed by 6 bases and J by 7 bases, leaving 6 bases between them. This CDR3 has 10 residues. DNA for the CDR3: TGTGCCAGCAGGGCTCGGACCCAGTACTTC. Translated: CASRARTQYF.

This chain joins TRBV9 and TRBJ1-1; D is possibly TRBD1 (6 bases). V lost 4 bases and J 8 bases, leaving 18 bases between the germline ends. From germline, CDR1 is SGDLS and CDR2 YYNGEE. This CDR3 contains 14 residues. CDR3: CASSPGGQAREAFF. The CDR3 DNA follows: TGTGCCAGCAGCCCCGGGGGGCAGGCCAGAGAAGCTTTCTTT.

This clone was detected only once. V gene TRBV19 combines with J gene TRBJ1-2, with D possibly being TRBD1 (5 bases). The CDR3 runs 12 residues. V lost 6 bases to trimming and J lost 2 bases, with 7 bases between them. In germline, CDR1 is LNHDA, CDR2 SQIVND (reference sequence). Here the CDR3 reads CASSGDNYGYTF. The DNA for the CDR3 is TGTGCCAGTAGCGGGGACAACTATGGCTACACCTTC.

The CDR3 sequence: CASRRDSSETQYF. The CDR3 DNA sequence: TGTGCAAGTCGCCGGGACTCCTCGGAGACCCAGTACTTC. The rearrangement links TRBV12-2 to TRBJ2-5; the D call in the table, TRBD2, was not verified against the DNA. TRBV12-2 is a pseudogene segment. The CDR3 extends over 13 amino acids.

The chain couples TRBV6-1 to TRBJ1-2; D is undetermined. The germline CDR1 and CDR2 sequences are MNHNS and SASEGT. Between the trimmed V and J ends, which lost 4 bases and 8 bases, there was a span of 17 bases. The CDR3 spans 14 residues. Here the CDR3 reads CASSGSPQTLGYTF. CDR3 DNA: TGTGCCAGCAGTGGATCGCCCCAGACACTGGGCTACACCTTC.

This chain links TRBV5-1 with TRBJ1-1; D unresolved. CDR3 length: 15 amino acids. Trimming pared 2 bases from V and 1 base from J, leaving 12 bases between. CDR1 is SGHRS, CDR2 YFSETQ, per germline. CDR3 amino acids: CASSFSKTANTEAFF. The CDR3 region has the DNA TGCGCCAGCAGCTTTTCCAAGACGGCGAACACTGAAGCTTTCTTT.

This chain links TRBV5-6 with TRBJ2-5, with a weak D call TRBD1 (5 bases). V lost 0 bases and J 2 bases, leaving 5 bases between the germline ends. The CDR3 loop spans 13 amino acids. Per the germline V gene, CDR1 is SGHDT and CDR2 is YYEEEE. CDR3 residues: CASSLGTQETQYF. The CDR3 DNA reads TGTGCCAGCAGCTTGGGGACACAAGAGACCCAGTACTTC. The variable domain in full, completed from reference TRBV5-6 and TRBJ2-5, reads DAGVTQSPTHLIKTRGQQVTLRCSPKSGHDTVSWYQQALGQGPQFIFQYYEEEERQRGNFPDRFSGHQFPNYSSELNVNALLLGDSALYLCASSLGTQETQYFGPGTRLLVL.

The V and J genes are TRBV6-5 and TRBJ1-3, with 12 bases identical to TRBD1. Unmatched junction bases numbered 4, after V lost 5 bases and J lost 11 bases. The CDR3 consists of 13 residues. Germline CDR1 reads MNHEY; CDR2 reads SVGAGI. CDR3 DNA sequence: TGTGCCAGCAGTGGGACAGGGGGCGACTCCATATATTTT. It specifies CASSGTGGDSIYF.

The chain combines TRBV27 with TRBJ1-1; D gene uncertain. V was pared by 5 bases and J by 4 bases, with 11 bases between. The CDR3 runs to 13 residues. Germline V CDR1 and CDR2: MNHEY, SMNVEV (reference sequence). CDR3 bases: TGTGCCAGCAGTATCTCCTTGAGCACTGAAGCTTTCTTT. Translated: CASSISLSTEAFF.

This clone came up once. CDR3 sequence: CASSADRDTEAFF. In DNA form, the CDR3 reads TGTGCCAGTAGTGCTGACAGGGATACTGAAGCTTTCTTT. The chain combines TRBV19 with TRBJ1-1, with 7 bases lining up with TRBD1. The germline gives CDR1 LNHDA, CDR2 SQIVND (reference sequence). The CDR3 spans 13 residues. V shed 5 bases, J shed 5 bases, and the junction held 5 bases outside the gene matches.

The rearrangement links TRBV19 to TRBJ2-1; D might be TRBD1 (5 bases). Germline CDR1 LNHDA, CDR2 SQIVND (reference sequence). V was clipped by 2 bases and J by 3 bases, with 14 bases between them. The CDR3 runs to 16 residues. The DNA of the CDR3 is TGTGCCAGTAGTATAATCCCTTGGACAAACTACAATGAGCAGTTCTTC. Protein: CASSIIPWTNYNEQFF.